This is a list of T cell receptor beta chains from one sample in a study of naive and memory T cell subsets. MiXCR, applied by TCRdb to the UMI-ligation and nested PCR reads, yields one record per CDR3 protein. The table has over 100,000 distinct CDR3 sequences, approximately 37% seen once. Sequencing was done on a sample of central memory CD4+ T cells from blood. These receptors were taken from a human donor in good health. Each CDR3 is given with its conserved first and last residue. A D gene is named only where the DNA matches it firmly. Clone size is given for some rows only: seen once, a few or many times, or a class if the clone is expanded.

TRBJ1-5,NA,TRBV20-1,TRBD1,CSAIPGTGVNQPQHF,TGCAGTGCGATCCCCGGGACAGGGGTCAATCAGCCCCAGCATTTT
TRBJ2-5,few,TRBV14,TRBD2,CASSQGYWREGLETQYF,TGTGCCAGCAGCCAAGGCTACTGGCGGGAGGGCCTTGAGACCCAGTACTTC
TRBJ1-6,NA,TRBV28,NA,CASSGSSYNSPLHF,TGTGCCAGCAGCGGGAGCTCCTATAATTCACCCCTCCACTTT
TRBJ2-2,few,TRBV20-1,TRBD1,CSARAPGQGATGELFF,TGCAGTGCTAGAGCTCCGGGACAGGGGGCAACCGGGGAGCTGTTTTTT
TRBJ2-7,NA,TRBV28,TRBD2,CASSFRTSGYEQYF,TGTGCCAGCAGTTTCCGGACTAGCGGGTACGAGCAGTACTTC
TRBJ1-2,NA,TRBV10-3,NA,CATGSGSGNYGYTF,TGTGCCACCGGATCAGGGTCGGGCAACTATGGCTACACCTTC
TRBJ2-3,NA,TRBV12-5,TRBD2,CASLLGLVTDTQYF,TGTGCTAGTCTTTTGGGACTAGTCACAGATACGCAGTATTTT
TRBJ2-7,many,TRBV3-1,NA,CASSPSSGRSYEQYF,TGTGCCAGCTCACCCTCTTCGGGGAGGTCCTACGAGCAGTACTTC
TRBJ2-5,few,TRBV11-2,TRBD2,CASSLVPWGGLKGETQYF,TGTGCCAGCAGCTTGGTCCCCTGGGGGGGATTGAAGGGAGAGACCCAGTACTTC
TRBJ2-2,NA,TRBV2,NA,CASSVWGATGELFF,TGTGCCAGCAGTGTGTGGGGTGCTACCGGGGAGCTGTTTTTT
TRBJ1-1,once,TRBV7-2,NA,CASSLVGGGYTEAFF,TGTGCCAGCAGCTTAGTAGGGGGAGGCTACACTGAAGCTTTCTTT
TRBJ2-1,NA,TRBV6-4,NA,CASSDRPNNEQFF,TGTGCCAGCAGTGACAGGCCCAACAATGAGCAGTTCTTC
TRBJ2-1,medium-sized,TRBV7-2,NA,CASSLGGRTYNEQFF,TGTGCCAGCAGCTTAGGCGGGCGGACCTACAATGAGCAGTTCTTC
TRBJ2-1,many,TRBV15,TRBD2,CATSRDGGLAINEQFF,TGTGCCACCAGCAGAGATGGGGGACTAGCGATCAATGAGCAGTTCTTC
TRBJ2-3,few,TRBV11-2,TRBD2,CASSLSSGFGRAGIDTQYF,TGTGCCAGCAGCTTATCGAGCGGGTTCGGGAGGGCTGGAATAGATACGCAGTATTTT
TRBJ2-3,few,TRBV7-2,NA,CASSSYERTDTQYF,TGTGCCAGCAGCTCGTACGAACGCACAGATACGCAGTATTTT
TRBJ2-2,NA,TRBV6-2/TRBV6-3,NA,CASSPTGGRTGELFF,TGTGCCAGCAGCCCCACGGGGGGCAGGACCGGGGAGCTGTTTTTT
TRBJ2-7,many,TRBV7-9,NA,CASSSWTSPHEQYF,TGTGCCAGCAGCTCCTGGACCTCACCCCACGAGCAGTACTTC
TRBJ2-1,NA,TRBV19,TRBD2,CASSASGRAANEQFF,TGTGCCAGTAGTGCGAGCGGGAGGGCCGCCAATGAGCAGTTCTTC
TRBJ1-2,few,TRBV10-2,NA,CASSEARSRDGYTF,TGCGCCAGCAGTGAGGCCAGGTCCAGGGATGGCTACACCTTC
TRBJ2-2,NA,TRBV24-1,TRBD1,CATGTGATGELFF,TGTGCCACCGGGACAGGGGCCACCGGGGAGCTGTTTTTT
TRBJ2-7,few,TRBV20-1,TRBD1,CSAQPATGPYEQYF,TGCAGTGCTCAACCCGCGACAGGGCCCTACGAGCAGTACTTC
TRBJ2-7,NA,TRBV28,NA,CASSFFNQGFRYEQYF,TGTGCCAGCAGTTTTTTTAATCAGGGTTTTCGCTACGAGCAGTACTTC
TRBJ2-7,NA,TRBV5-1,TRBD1,CASSLDGQGAKEQYF,TGCGCCAGCAGCTTGGACGGACAGGGGGCCAAAGAGCAGTACTTC
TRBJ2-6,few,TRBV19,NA,CASSHPSGANVLTF,TGTGCCAGTAGTCATCCCTCTGGGGCCAACGTCCTGACTTTC
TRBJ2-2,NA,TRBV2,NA,CASSEVASNTGELFF,TGTGCCAGCAGTGAAGTTGCCAGCAACACCGGGGAGCTGTTTTTT
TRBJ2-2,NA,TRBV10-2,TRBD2,CAAKSGTSGRAEELFF,TGCGCCGCGAAATCCGGGACTAGCGGGAGGGCCGAGGAGCTGTTTTTT
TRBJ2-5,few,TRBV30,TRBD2,CAWSTSGVPSAPKTQYF,TGTGCCTGGAGTACTAGCGGGGTCCCATCAGCACCTAAGACCCAGTACTTC
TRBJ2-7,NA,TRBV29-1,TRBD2,CSVPQGGTSGYEQYF,TGCAGCGTTCCCCAAGGCGGGACTAGCGGCTACGAGCAGTACTTC
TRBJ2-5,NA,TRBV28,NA,CASSLGWGGQETQYF,TGTGCCAGCAGTCTAGGCTGGGGCGGACAAGAGACCCAGTACTTC
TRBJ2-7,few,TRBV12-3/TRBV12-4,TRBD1,CASSSVADRAREQYF,TGTGCCAGCAGTTCCGTTGCCGACAGGGCGAGAGAGCAGTACTTC
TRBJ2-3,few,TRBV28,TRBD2,CASSFPLAGTDTQYF,TGTGCCAGCAGTTTCCCACTAGCGGGCACAGATACGCAGTATTTT
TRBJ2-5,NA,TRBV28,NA,CASSTPGSPAETQYF,TGTGCCAGCAGTACCCCCGGGAGCCCGGCGGAGACCCAGTACTTC
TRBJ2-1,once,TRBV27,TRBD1,CASRPRQGLSNEQFF,TGTGCCAGCAGACCCCGACAGGGGTTGTCCAATGAGCAGTTCTTC
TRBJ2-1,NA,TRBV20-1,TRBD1,CSARAPGQGLYNEQFF,TGCAGTGCTAGAGCCCCGGGACAGGGGCTATACAATGAGCAGTTCTTC
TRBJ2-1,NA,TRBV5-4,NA,CASNQGYGSVNEQFF,TGTGCCAGCAATCAGGGTTACGGGAGCGTCAATGAGCAGTTCTTC
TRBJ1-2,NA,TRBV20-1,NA,CSARGGGHYGYTF,TGCAGTGCTAGAGGGGGAGGGCACTATGGCTACACCTTC
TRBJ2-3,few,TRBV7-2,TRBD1,CASSSQGAGDTQYF,TGTGCCAGCAGCTCACAGGGGGCTGGAGATACGCAGTATTTT
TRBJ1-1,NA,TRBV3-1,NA,CASSQAGRNTEAFF,TGTGCCAGCAGCCAAGCGGGGAGGAACACTGAAGCTTTCTTT
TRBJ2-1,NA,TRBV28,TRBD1,CASSSGDRVSNEQFF,TGTGCCAGCAGTTCCGGGGACAGGGTTTCCAATGAGCAGTTCTTC
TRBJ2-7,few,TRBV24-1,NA,CATSGGPPRYEQYF,TGTGCCACCAGTGGCGGACCCCCGAGGTACGAGCAGTACTTC
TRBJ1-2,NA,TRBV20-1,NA,CSARRGAGYGYTF,TGCAGTGCCAGACGGGGGGCGGGCTATGGCTACACCTTC
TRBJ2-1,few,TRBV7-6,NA,CASSLAAGAHNEQFF,TGTGCCAGCAGCTTAGCGGCAGGGGCCCACAATGAGCAGTTCTTC
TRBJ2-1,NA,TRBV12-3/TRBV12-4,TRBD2,CASSLGGGRSDNEQFF,TGTGCCAGCAGTTTAGGCGGGGGAAGGAGCGACAATGAGCAGTTCTTC
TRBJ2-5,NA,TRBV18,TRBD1,CASSHRTGKETQYF,TGTGCCAGCTCACATCGGACAGGAAAAGAGACCCAGTACTTC